This TCR beta chain emerged from a study of early T cells in non-severe SARS-CoV-2 infection. Study summary: Investigators sequenced bulk RNA drawn from unsorted whole blood, and chains remained unpaired. Study-wide results and caveats: Matching results from VDJdb favored anti-spike CD8 responses, leaving private and CD4 specificities undetected.

In this sample, this clonotype turned up many times. Its antigen is still unknown. The V gene's germline CDR1 is MNHEY and CDR2 SMNVEV (reference sequence). J lost 3 bases, V lost 3 bases, and 7 bases had no gene match. The CDR3 contains 17 residues. Tagging with unique molecular identifiers was applied to individual cDNA molecules. Each CDR3 protein gets one entry after TCRdb re-called the 5' RACE reads with MiXCR. The sample consists of 70,000 or so distinct CDR3 sequences, around 12% of them appearing once. The sequencing sample was made of whole blood. This receptor was taken from an adult who was a healthcare worker with PCR-confirmed SARS-CoV-2 infection or an uninfected control (not recorded which). This chain links TRBV27 with TRBJ2-7, with 14 bases that match TRBD2. CDR3 amino acids: CASSFFAGTSGSYEQYF. As DNA, the CDR3 is TGTGCCAGCAGTTTCTTTGCTGGGACTAGCGGGAGCTACGAGCAGTACTTC.